Listed below are T cell receptor beta chains from one sample, sequenced in a study of T-cell reconstitution after alpha-beta-depleted transplantation in children. TCRdb reprocessed the PCR reads with MiXCR, giving one entry per CDR3 protein. The sample consists of about half a million distinct CDR3 sequences, around 12% of them appearing once. The sample in question was PBMCs from the stem cell graft donor, obtained from the stem cell graft. Receptors were obtained from a human donor who donated a stem cell graft to a child with combined immunodeficiency. CDR3s include the opening cysteine and the closing phenylalanine or tryptophan. The D gene is left open where the match is weak. Not all rows give a size; the values are once, few, many and, for expanded clones, a class.

.	TRBV5-1	TRBJ2-3	few	TGCGCCAGCAGCCTAAGATCGGGGACGGATACGCAGTATTTT	CASSLRSGTDTQYF
.	TRBV7-9	TRBJ2-3	few	TGTGCCAGCAGCTTAGGTCTGGCCCATGGCACAGATACGCAGTATTTT	CASSLGLAHGTDTQYF
TRBD2	TRBV2	TRBJ2-1	few	TGTGCCAGCGTACCCGGGACTAGCGCTGCCAATGAGCAGTTCTTC	CASVPGTSAANEQFF
.	TRBV20-1	TRBJ2-7	.	TGCAGTGCACCGGACAGCCCCGGGTGGGCCGCCTACGAGCAGTACTTC	CSAPDSPGWAAYEQYF
.	TRBV30	TRBJ2-7	.	TGTGCCTGGGTCACGAAGGCCACCTACGAGCAGTACTTC	CAWVTKATYEQYF
TRBD1	TRBV5-1	TRBJ2-2	few	TGCGCCAGCAGCTTGGATCACAGGGGTCTGAACACCGGGGAGCTGTTTTTT	CASSLDHRGLNTGELFF
.	TRBV7-2	TRBJ1-2	once	TGTGCCAGCAGCTTAGGCCCCGGGACTTCCTATGGCTACACCTTC	CASSLGPGTSYGYTF
TRBD2	TRBV7-2	TRBJ2-5	.	TGTGCCAGCAGCTATAGCGGGAGTTGGGTGACCCAGTACTTC	CASSYSGSWVTQYF
.	TRBV5-4	TRBJ2-1	.	TGTGCCAGCAGCTACGGGCCCCTGGGGTCCTCCTACAATGAGCAGTTCTTC	CASSYGPLGSSYNEQFF
.	TRBV29-1	TRBJ2-1	few	TGCAGCACTGGCGAGGGGAGGACTGGATACAATGAGCAGTTCTTC	CSTGEGRTGYNEQFF